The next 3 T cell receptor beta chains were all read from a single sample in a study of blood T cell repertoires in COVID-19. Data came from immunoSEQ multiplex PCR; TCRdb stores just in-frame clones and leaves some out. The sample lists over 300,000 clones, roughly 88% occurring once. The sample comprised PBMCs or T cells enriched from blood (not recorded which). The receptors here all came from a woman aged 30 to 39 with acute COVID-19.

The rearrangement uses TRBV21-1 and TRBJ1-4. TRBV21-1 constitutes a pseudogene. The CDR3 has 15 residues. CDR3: CAIQHAGATNEKLFF. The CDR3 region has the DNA TGTGCCATACAACACGCGGGTGCAACTAATGAAAAACTGTTTTTT.

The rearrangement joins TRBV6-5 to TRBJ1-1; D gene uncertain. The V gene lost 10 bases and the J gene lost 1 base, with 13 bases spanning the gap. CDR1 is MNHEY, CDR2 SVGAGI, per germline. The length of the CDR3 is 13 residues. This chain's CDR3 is CATTRRSNTEAFF. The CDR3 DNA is TGTGCCACTACCCGGCGGTCGAACACTGAAGCTTTCTTT.

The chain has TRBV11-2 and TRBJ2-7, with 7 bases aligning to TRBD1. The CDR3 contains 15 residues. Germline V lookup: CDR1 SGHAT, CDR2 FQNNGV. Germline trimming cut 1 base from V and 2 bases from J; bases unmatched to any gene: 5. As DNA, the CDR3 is TGTGCCAGCAGCTTAGTGACAGGGAGCACCTACGAGCAGTACTTC. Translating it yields CASSLVTGSTYEQYF. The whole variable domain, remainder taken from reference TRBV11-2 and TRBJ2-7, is EAGVAQSPRYKIIEKRQSVAFWCNPISGHATLYWYQQILGQGPKLLIQFQNNGVVDDSQLPKDRFSAERLKGVDSTLKIQPAKLEDSAVYLCASSLVTGSTYEQYFGPGTRLTVT.